A single sample gave rise to the 21 T cell receptor beta chains below, sequenced in a study of T cells in Graves' hyperthyroidism and ophthalmopathy. It was RNA transcripts that yielded the amplified TCR beta CDR3 regions. The HTBI primer set served for first-round RT-PCR of the TCR CDR3. In TCRdb, the multiplex PCR reads were re-called with MiXCR into one record per CDR3 protein. The sample shows about 640,000 distinct CDR3 sequences, 20% of them seen only once. Sequencing used blood. The receptors were sampled from a man aged 25-45 years with Graves' ophthalmopathy.

This clonotype showed up just a few times. This chain joins TRBV6-5 and TRBJ1-5; D gene unclear. Germline CDR1 MNHEY, CDR2 SVGAGI. V was trimmed by 4 bases and J by 5 bases, leaving 9 bases between them. CDR3 length equals 13 residues. The DNA for the CDR3 is TGTGCCAGCAGTTGGGCGGTTGATCAGCCCCAGCATTTT. Protein sequence: CASSWAVDQPQHF.

The table lists this clonotype with many counts. V usage is TRBV13 and J usage is TRBJ2-7; 8 bases are shared with TRBD2. The V segment lost 6 bases and the J segment 7 bases; nucleotides outside the gene matches: 11. Per germline, CDR1 PRHDT and CDR2 FYEKMQ (reference sequence). The CDR3 consists of 14 residues. CDR3: CASSLFGRAHEQYF. CDR3 coding DNA: TGTGCCAGCAGTCTATTCGGGAGGGCCCATGAGCAGTACTTC.

There are many counts of this clonotype. The chain has TRBV13 and TRBJ2-1; 12 bases are a match to TRBD2. This CDR3 spans 18 amino acids. V shed 3 bases, J shed 8 bases, and the junction held 14 bases outside the gene matches. Germline assignment: CDR1 PRHDT and CDR2 FYEKMQ (reference sequence). The CDR3 is CASSFGTSGRSSRDEQFF. The CDR3 nucleotides are TGTGCCAGCAGCTTCGGGACTAGCGGGCGGTCCTCGAGGGATGAGCAGTTCTTC.

In its sample, this clonotype was seen many times. The V call is TRBV7-9, the J call TRBJ2-1; D not certain. This CDR3 contains 15 residues. The germline gives CDR1 SEHNR, CDR2 FQNEAQ (reference sequence). V lost 5 bases, J lost 6 bases, and 17 bases lay in between. The CDR3 DNA reads as TGTGCCAGCAGCCATACCCTATTCCCCGGCAATGAGCAGTTCTTC. Translated, it gives CASSHTLFPGNEQFF.

The genes are TRBV11-2 and TRBJ2-3; 8 bases match TRBD1. This CDR3 has 16 amino acids. The germline CDR1 and CDR2 sequences are SGHAT and FQNNGV. Unmatched junction bases numbered 10, after V lost 3 bases and J lost 5 bases. The DNA of the CDR3 is TGTGCCAGCAGCTTCAGGGGGCGGAAATTTGAAGATACGCAGTATTTT. Translating it yields CASSFRGRKFEDTQYF. Filled out from reference TRBV11-2 and TRBJ2-3, the complete variable domain reads EAGVAQSPRYKIIEKRQSVAFWCNPISGHATLYWYQQILGQGPKLLIQFQNNGVVDDSQLPKDRFSAERLKGVDSTLKIQPAKLEDSAVYLCASSFRGRKFEDTQYFGPGTRLTVL.

The V and J genes are TRBV14 and TRBJ2-1; 8 bases are shared with TRBD2. CDR1 and CDR2 from the germline V gene are SGHDN and FVKESK. The CDR3 length is 16 residues. V shed 6 bases, J shed 6 bases, and the junction held 13 bases outside the gene matches. The CDR3 loop reads CASSPQWGLVSNEQFF. For the CDR3, the DNA is TGTGCCAGCAGTCCGCAATGGGGACTAGTTTCCAATGAGCAGTTCTTC. Drawing the rest from reference TRBV14 and TRBJ2-1, the complete variable domain is EAGVTQFPSHSVIEKGQTVTLRCDPISGHDNLYWYRRVMGKEIKFLLHFVKESKQDESGMPNNRFLAERTGGTYSTLKVQPAELEDSGVYFCASSPQWGLVSNEQFFGPGTRLTVL.

The chain couples TRBV6-5 to TRBJ2-1; D possibly corresponds to TRBD2 (7 bases). Germline V lookup: CDR1 MNHEY, CDR2 SVGAGI. The CDR3 totals 17 residues. The V gene lost 2 bases and the J gene lost 7 bases, with 21 bases spanning the gap. The CDR3 loop reads CASSYRGRRESRNEQFF. CDR3 DNA sequence: TGTGCCAGCAGTTACCGGGGGCGGCGGGAGTCTAGAAATGAGCAGTTCTTC.

The chain recombines TRBV15 with TRBJ1-6, with 11 nucleotides matching TRBD1. There are 17 residues in the CDR3. Germline CDR1 and CDR2: LNHNV and YYDKDF (reference sequence). The V segment lost 0 bases and the J segment 10 bases; nucleotides outside the gene matches: 8. CDR3 region: CATSRDIWTGGRSPLHF. DNA of the CDR3: TGTGCCACCAGCAGAGATATTTGGACAGGGGGCCGGTCACCCCTCCACTTT.

This clonotype turned up a few times. This chain uses TRBV2 with TRBJ2-5; 7 nucleotides agree with TRBD1. CDR3 length: 14 amino acids. V shed 6 bases and J 5 bases; nucleotides not matched to a gene: 9. Germline CDR1 reads SNHLY; CDR2 reads FYNNEI. In nucleotides, the CDR3 is TGTGCCAGCAGGACCTGGGACAGTTGGGAGACCCAGTACTTC. Translating it yields CASRTWDSWETQYF.

The rearrangement uses TRBV24-1 and TRBJ2-1; 11 positions match TRBD2. Unmatched junction bases numbered 7, after V lost 12 bases and J lost 1 base. The CDR3 sequence is 15 residues long. Germline V gene sequence: CDR1 KGHDR, CDR2 SFDVKD. The CDR3 loop is CAALTSGRSYNEQFF. The CDR3 nucleotides are TGTGCCGCCCTCACTAGCGGGAGATCCTACAATGAGCAGTTCTTC.

The chain has TRBV7-9 and TRBJ1-5; no definite D call. CDR3 size: 11 residues. The germline V and J ends were trimmed by 4 bases and 16 bases, with 14 bases remaining between them. Germline V gene lookup returns CDR1 SEHNR and CDR2 FQNEAQ (reference sequence). For the CDR3, the DNA is TGTGCCAGCAGCTCCGGGAGCTCGAAACATTTT. It specifies CASSSGSSKHF.

The genes are TRBV19 and TRBJ1-5; D is ambiguous. The CDR3 covers 14 residues. Trimming shortened V by 8 bases and J by 0 bases, and 11 bases separated the two germline ends. Germline V gene data show CDR1 as LNHDA and CDR2 as SQIVND (reference sequence). The CDR3 DNA reads as TGTGCCAGTGCCTATCAGGTTAGCAATCAGCCCCAGCATTTT. Translation gives CASAYQVSNQPQHF. Supplemented by reference TRBV19 and TRBJ1-5, the full variable domain reads DGGITQSPKYLFRKEGQNVTLSCEQNLNHDAMYWYRQDPGQGLRLIYYSQIVNDFQKGDIAEGYSVSREKKESFPLTVTSAQKNPTAFYLCASAYQVSNQPQHFGDGTRLSIL.

The rearrangement joins TRBV29-1 to TRBJ1-2; possibly TRBD1 for D (5 bases). Germline lookup yields CDR1 SQVTM and CDR2 ANQGSEA. V was trimmed by 5 bases and J by 5 bases, leaving 9 bases between them. There are 11 residues in the CDR3. In DNA form, the CDR3 reads TGCAGCGTTCCCCCAGGGTATGGCTACACCTTC. Translated: CSVPPGYGYTF.

The chain links TRBV7-9 to TRBJ1-4; possible D gene TRBD1, 6 bases. The CDR3 length is 14 residues. V lost 5 bases and J 3 bases, leaving 10 bases between the germline ends. Germline V gene data show CDR1 as SEHNR and CDR2 as FQNEAQ (reference sequence). CDR3 sequence: CASSRDTANEKLFF. The DNA of the CDR3 is TGTGCCAGCAGCCGGGACACGGCTAATGAAAAACTGTTTTTT.

This clonotype turned up a few times. One end of the junction is discordant with germline, which a read error may explain. V usage is TRBV28 and J usage is TRBJ1-5, with unresolved D. In germline, CDR1 is MDHEN, CDR2 SYDVKM. The CDR3 loop spans 13 amino acids. The CDR3: CTSSYDSNQPQHF. Written as DNA, the CDR3 is TGTACCAGCAGTTACGACAGCAATCAGCCCCAGCATTTT.

This clonotype was counted only a few times. The chain recombines TRBV27 with TRBJ2-4; D is undetermined. The CDR3 extends over 15 amino acids. V lost 0 bases and J 7 bases, leaving 13 bases between the germline ends. Germline lookup yields CDR1 MNHEY and CDR2 SMNVEV (reference sequence). The CDR3 spells CASSLSVAFGNIQYF. DNA of the CDR3: TGTGCCAGCAGTTTATCTGTAGCCTTCGGGAACATTCAGTACTTC.

For the CDR3, the DNA is TGTGCCACCAGTGATCGCTACGGCTACGAGCAGTACTTC. It specifies CATSDRYGYEQYF. The chain uses TRBV24-1 and TRBJ2-7, with D unresolved. The germline CDR1 and CDR2 sequences are KGHDR and SFDVKD. Between the trimmed V and J ends, which lost 3 bases and 3 bases, there was a span of 8 bases. This CDR3 comprises 13 residues.

This clonotype was observed at least ten times. The genes are TRBV20-1 and TRBJ2-3; 12 bases line up with TRBD2. Germline CDR1 and CDR2: DFQATT and SNEGSKA (reference sequence). This CDR3 is 15 amino acids long. After removal of 6 bases from V and 2 bases from J, the junction contained 6 bases not matched to a gene. Here the CDR3 DNA reads TGCAGTGCCAGAACTAGCGGGAGGATCACAGATACGCAGTATTTT. Amino acids: CSARTSGRITDTQYF.

Worth noting for this clonotype: This may arise from a read error, as a much more abundant clone is one base away. This chain links TRBV12-3 or TRBV12-4 with TRBJ1-2; perhaps TRBD1 as D (5 bases). There are 13 residues in the CDR3. The CDR3 sequence: CTSSLGERYGYTF. The CDR3 DNA follows: TGTACCAGCAGTTTGGGGGAGCGCTATGGCTACACCTTC.

This rearrangement joins TRBV5-1 to TRBJ1-6, with 10 bases fitting TRBD1. The CDR3 spans 15 residues. With 2 bases clipped from V and 10 bases from J, the junction kept 6 bases outside the gene matches. Germline V gives CDR1 SGHRS, CDR2 YFSETQ. The CDR3 coding sequence is TGCGCCAGCAGCTTCGAGACAGGGGGCCGGTCACCCCTCCACTTT. Its protein is CASSFETGGRSPLHF.

Many counts were recorded for this clonotype. The V call is TRBV2, the J call TRBJ2-1; the match to TRBD2 covers 7 bases. Unmatched junction bases numbered 7, after V lost 6 bases and J lost 5 bases. This CDR3 has 14 residues. The germline V gene encodes CDR1 SNHLY and CDR2 FYNNEI. In nucleotides, the CDR3 is TGTGCCAGCAGCAGCGGGAACGCTCACAATGAGCAGTTCTTC. The encoded protein is CASSSGNAHNEQFF.